A selection of T cell receptor beta chains follows, all from one sample in a study of blood T cell repertoires in COVID-19. Clones were read by immunoSEQ multiplex PCR, and TCRdb kept only the in-frame ones, dropping some. Of about 260,000 clones listed, about 87% were seen once; the top ten hold under 4.5%. The sequenced material came from peripheral blood. These receptors all come from a man aged 55 to 70 who had recovered from COVID-19. Both conserved end residues are part of each CDR3. D genes are given only for firm matches. Size tells how often a clone was seen (once, few, many) or the class of an expanded clone, and some rows leave it out.

D,J,V,size,CDR3
TRBD1,TRBJ2-7,TRBV4-1,.,CASSQSPTTGTGPYEQYF
TRBD1,TRBJ1-2,TRBV14,few,CASSQGQGRSYGYTF
TRBD1,TRBJ1-5,TRBV25-1,once,CASSDLDREDQPQHF
.,TRBJ2-5,TRBV7-2,once,CASSFGRGKQETQYF
TRBD2,TRBJ2-3,TRBV19,.,CASSIGRTSGPTTDTQYF
TRBD1,TRBJ2-3,TRBV6-4,many,CASSGTGESTDTQYF
.,TRBJ1-1,TRBV28,.,CASSLGGRASTEAFF
TRBD1,TRBJ2-7,TRBV29-1,once,CSVEDGDRVYEQYF
TRBD1,TRBJ1-6,TRBV10-3,.,CAISETGTGNSPLHF
TRBD1,TRBJ2-5,TRBV19,.,CASSIGGDRGVIKRETQYF
.,TRBJ1-1,TRBV6-5,.,CASQDQGQNTEAFF
TRBD2,TRBJ2-7,TRBV5-4,.,CASSPTLAGGIYEQYF
TRBD1,TRBJ1-1,TRBV6-5,.,CASRRATGVDEAFF
TRBD1,TRBJ2-2,TRBV12-3/TRBV12-4,.,CASRTGARGELFF
.,TRBJ1-2,TRBV19,.,CASSTQGYGYTF
.,TRBJ1-2,TRBV14,.,CASSQAGAAGVYTF
TRBD1,TRBJ1-1,TRBV10-3,.,CATRTGGAKEAFF
TRBD1,TRBJ1-6,TRBV2,.,CASSTGGSPLHF
.,TRBJ2-3,TRBV7-2,.,CASSLQGTTDTQYF
.,TRBJ2-3,TRBV4-1,.,CASSQGRLGDSTDTQYF
TRBD1,TRBJ1-6,TRBV14,few,CASSQDGGGYSPLHF
.,TRBJ1-4,TRBV4-1,.,CASSQLTATNEKLFF
.,TRBJ1-2,TRBV5-6,.,CASRLISNYGYTF
TRBD1,TRBJ2-7,TRBV5-1,once,CASSLRGHEQYF
.,TRBJ1-1,TRBV6-5,.,CASSYSNEAIEAFF
.,TRBJ2-3,TRBV7-3,once,CASSLSSGGLPTQYF
.,TRBJ2-3,TRBV11-2,.,CASRKLMADRTSTDTQYF
TRBD1,TRBJ1-1,TRBV20-1,.,CSATRQGEAFF
.,TRBJ1-6,TRBV5-6,.,CASSSSGGSYNSPLHF
TRBD1,TRBJ2-4,TRBV19,.,CASRDRGVIQYF
TRBD1,TRBJ2-1,TRBV6-5,.,CASSRGTGGLEQFF
TRBD2,TRBJ2-3,TRBV7-8,.,CASSLGAGGGADTQYF
TRBD2,TRBJ2-2,TRBV5-1,few,CASSLDGGASTGELFF
TRBD1,TRBJ1-5,TRBV7-2,.,CASSLGGDRRQPQHF
.,TRBJ1-5,TRBV2,once,CASSRGSNQPQHF
TRBD1,TRBJ2-7,TRBV29-1,.,CSVRDREREQYF
.,TRBJ2-1,TRBV7-9,.,CASSAGESYNEQFF
TRBD1,TRBJ2-7,TRBV30,once,CAWSQGVGEQYF
TRBD1,TRBJ1-4,TRBV4-2,.,CASSPGGTTNEKLFF
.,TRBJ2-1,TRBV11-1,.,CASSLQLLYNEQFF
.,TRBJ2-7,TRBV2,once,CASLAESYEQYF
TRBD1,TRBJ2-3,TRBV7-3,.,CASSLITGTGGTDTQYF
.,TRBJ1-6,TRBV7-9,.,CASSLGSGGGSPLHF
.,TRBJ1-1,TRBV2,.,CASSNGHNTEAFF
TRBD1,TRBJ1-2,TRBV13,.,CASSQGDRPLYGYTF
.,TRBJ1-5,TRBV9,.,CASSVGPGSSNQPQHF
.,TRBJ1-6,TRBV6-5,.,CASSYYPEESSPLHF
.,TRBJ1-2,TRBV6-2/TRBV6-3,.,CASSYSPPRGYGYTF
.,TRBJ1-2,TRBV5-5,.,CASSLDLREGYGYTF
TRBD1,TRBJ2-5,TRBV7-3,once,CASSLEGAEETQYF
TRBD1,TRBJ2-7,TRBV7-8,many,CASSWTGQTYEQYF
TRBD2,TRBJ2-1,TRBV3-1/TRBV3-2,.,CASSQDLGLAGDEQFF
.,TRBJ1-5,TRBV6-1,few,CASSDWRSNQPQHF
TRBD1,TRBJ1-1,TRBV7-3,.,CASSLSPGQGFTEAFF